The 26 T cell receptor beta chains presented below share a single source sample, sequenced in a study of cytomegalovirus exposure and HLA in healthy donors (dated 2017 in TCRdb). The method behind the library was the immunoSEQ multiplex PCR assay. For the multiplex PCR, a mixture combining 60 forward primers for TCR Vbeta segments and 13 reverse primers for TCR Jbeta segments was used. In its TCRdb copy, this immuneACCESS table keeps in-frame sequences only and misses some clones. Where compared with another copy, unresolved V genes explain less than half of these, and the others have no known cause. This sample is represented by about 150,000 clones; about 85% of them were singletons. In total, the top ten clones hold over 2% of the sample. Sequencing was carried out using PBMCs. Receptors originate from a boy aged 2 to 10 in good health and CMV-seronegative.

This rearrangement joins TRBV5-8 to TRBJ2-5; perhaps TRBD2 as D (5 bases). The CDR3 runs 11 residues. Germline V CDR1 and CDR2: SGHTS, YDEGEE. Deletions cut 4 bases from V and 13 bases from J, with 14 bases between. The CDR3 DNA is TGTGCCAGCAGCCGGGCACTAGTCGGGTACTTC. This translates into CASSRALVGYF.

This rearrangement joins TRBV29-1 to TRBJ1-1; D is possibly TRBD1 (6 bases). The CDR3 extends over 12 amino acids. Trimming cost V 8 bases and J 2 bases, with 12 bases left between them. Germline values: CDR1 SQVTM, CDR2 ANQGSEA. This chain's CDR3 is CSFYRVNTEAFF. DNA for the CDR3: TGCAGCTTTTACAGGGTCAACACTGAAGCTTTCTTT.

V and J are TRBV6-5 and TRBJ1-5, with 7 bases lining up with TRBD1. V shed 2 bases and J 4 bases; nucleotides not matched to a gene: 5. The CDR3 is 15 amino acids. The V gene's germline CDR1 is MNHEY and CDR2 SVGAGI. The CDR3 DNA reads TGTGCCAGCAGTTACGGGGCAGGGGGAAATCAGCCCCAGCATTTT. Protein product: CASSYGAGGNQPQHF.

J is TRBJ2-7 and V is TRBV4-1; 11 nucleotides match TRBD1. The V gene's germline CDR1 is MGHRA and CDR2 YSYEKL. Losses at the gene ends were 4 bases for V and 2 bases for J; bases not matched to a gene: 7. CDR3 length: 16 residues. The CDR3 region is CASSPRGTGGTYEQYF. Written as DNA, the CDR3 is TGCGCCAGCAGCCCGAGAGGGACAGGGGGAACCTACGAGCAGTACTTC.

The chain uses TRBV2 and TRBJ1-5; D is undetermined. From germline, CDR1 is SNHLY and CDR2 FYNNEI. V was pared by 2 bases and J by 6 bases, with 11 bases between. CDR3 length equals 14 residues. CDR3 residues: CASSEITSGQPQHF. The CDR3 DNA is TGTGCCAGCAGTGAAATAACATCGGGTCAGCCCCAGCATTTT.

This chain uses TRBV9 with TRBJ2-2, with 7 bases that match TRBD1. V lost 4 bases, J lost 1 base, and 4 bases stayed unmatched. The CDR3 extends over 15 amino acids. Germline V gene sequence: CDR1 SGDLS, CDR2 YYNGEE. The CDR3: CASSHDRENTGELFF. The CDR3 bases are TGTGCCAGCAGCCACGACAGGGAGAACACCGGGGAGCTGTTTTTT.

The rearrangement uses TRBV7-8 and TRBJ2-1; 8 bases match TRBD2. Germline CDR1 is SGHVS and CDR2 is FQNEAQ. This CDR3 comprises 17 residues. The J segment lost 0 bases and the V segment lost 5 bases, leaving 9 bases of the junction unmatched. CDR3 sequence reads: CASSAGRGGFSYNEQFF. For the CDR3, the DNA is TGTGCCAGCAGCGCGGGCCGGGGGGGCTTCTCCTACAATGAGCAGTTCTTC.

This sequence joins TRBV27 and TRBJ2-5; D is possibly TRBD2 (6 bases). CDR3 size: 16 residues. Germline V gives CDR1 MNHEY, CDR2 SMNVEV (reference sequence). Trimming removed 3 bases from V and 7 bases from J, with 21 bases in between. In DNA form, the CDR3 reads TGTGCCAGCAGTTTCCTGAGTCGGGACCCGCGGGGGACCCAGTACTTC. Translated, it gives CASSFLSRDPRGTQYF.

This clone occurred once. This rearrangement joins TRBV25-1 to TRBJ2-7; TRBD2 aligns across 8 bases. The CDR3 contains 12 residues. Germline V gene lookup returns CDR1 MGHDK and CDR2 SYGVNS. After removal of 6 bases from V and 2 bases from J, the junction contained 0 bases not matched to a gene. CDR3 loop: CASRGLAYEQYF. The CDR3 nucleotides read TGTGCCAGCAGGGGACTAGCCTACGAGCAGTACTTC.

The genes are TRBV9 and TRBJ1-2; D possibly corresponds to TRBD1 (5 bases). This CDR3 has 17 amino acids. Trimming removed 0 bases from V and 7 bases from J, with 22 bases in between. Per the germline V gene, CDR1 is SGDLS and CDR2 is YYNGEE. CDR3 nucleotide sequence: TGTGCCAGCAGCGTAGGGTTGTGGACACCTATTATCGGTGGCTACACCTTC. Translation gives CASSVGLWTPIIGGYTF.

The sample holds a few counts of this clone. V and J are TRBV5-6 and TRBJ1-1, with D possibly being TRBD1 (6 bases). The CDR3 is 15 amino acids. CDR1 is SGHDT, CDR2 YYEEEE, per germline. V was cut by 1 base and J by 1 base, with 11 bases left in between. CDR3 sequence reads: CASSLRQTGNTEAFF. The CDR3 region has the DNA TGTGCCAGCAGCTTGAGGCAGACAGGGAACACTGAAGCTTTCTTT.

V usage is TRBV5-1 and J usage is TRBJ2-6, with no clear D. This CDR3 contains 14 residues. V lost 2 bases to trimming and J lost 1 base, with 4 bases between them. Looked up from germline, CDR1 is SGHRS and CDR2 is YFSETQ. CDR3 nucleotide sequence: TGCGCCAGCAGCTTCGGGTCTGGGGCCAACGTCCTGACTTTC. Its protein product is CASSFGSGANVLTF.

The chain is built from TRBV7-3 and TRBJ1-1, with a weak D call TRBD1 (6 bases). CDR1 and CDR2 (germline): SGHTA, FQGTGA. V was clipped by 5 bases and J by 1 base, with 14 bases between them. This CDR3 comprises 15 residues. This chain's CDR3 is CASSLKGGGNTEAFF. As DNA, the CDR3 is TGTGCCAGCAGCCTGAAGGGAGGGGGGAACACTGAAGCTTTCTTT.

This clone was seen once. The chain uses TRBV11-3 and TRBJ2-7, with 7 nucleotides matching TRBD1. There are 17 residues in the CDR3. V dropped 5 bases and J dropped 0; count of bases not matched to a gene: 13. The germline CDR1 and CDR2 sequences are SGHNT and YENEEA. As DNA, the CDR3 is TGTGCCAGCAGCCCACCAAGGGACAGTGCCGTCTCCTACGAGCAGTACTTC. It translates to CASSPPRDSAVSYEQYF.

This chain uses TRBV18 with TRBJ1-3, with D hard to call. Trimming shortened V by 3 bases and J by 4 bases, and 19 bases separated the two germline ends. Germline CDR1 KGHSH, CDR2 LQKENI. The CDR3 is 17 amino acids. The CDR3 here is CASSPLPAATTGNTIYF. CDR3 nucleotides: TGTGCCAGCTCACCCCTCCCTGCGGCGACGACGGGAAACACCATATATTTT.

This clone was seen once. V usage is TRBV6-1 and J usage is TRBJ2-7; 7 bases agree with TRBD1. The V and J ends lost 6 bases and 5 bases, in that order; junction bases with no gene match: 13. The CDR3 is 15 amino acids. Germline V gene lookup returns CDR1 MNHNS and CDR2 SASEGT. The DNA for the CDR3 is TGTGCCAGCAGCCCAACGACGGGACAGCCCAACGAGCAGTACTTC. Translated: CASSPTTGQPNEQYF.

CDR3 loop: CASSLGRQGVPQHF. Here the CDR3 DNA reads TGTGCCAGCAGTTTAGGTCGGCAGGGTGTGCCCCAGCATTTT. The V call is TRBV27, the J call TRBJ1-5; tentatively, D is TRBD1 (5 bases). Germline CDR1 reads MNHEY; CDR2 reads SMNVEV (reference sequence). This CDR3 has 14 amino acids. Trimming left V 2 bases short and J 9 bases short, with 14 bases between.

The CDR3 nucleotides read TGTGCCAGCAGCGGAGGTCAGGGGGTTTGGGAGCAGTACTTC. Translated: CASSGGQGVWEQYF. The chain links TRBV11-3 to TRBJ2-7, with 7 bases fitting TRBD1. CDR3 length equals 14 residues. In germline, CDR1 is SGHNT, CDR2 YENEEA. The V gene end was trimmed by 5 bases and the J gene end by 7 bases; junction bases not matched to a gene: 11.

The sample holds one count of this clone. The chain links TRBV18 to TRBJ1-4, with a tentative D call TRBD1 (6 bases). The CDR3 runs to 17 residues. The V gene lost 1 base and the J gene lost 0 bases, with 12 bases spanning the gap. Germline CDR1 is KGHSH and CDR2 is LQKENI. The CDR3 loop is CASSPLGQPATNEKLFF. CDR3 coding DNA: TGTGCCAGCTCACCACTTGGACAGCCAGCAACTAATGAAAAACTGTTTTTT.

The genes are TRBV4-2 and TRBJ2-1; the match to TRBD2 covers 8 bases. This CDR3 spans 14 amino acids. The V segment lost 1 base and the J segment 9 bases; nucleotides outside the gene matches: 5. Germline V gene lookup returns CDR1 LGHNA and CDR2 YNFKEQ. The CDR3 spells CASSQAGGPGEQFF. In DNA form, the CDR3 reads TGTGCCAGCAGCCAAGCGGGGGGGCCGGGTGAGCAGTTCTTC.

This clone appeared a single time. The CDR3 here is CASGLVPGNKAFF. CDR3 coding DNA: TGTGCTAGTGGTTTGGTACCGGGTAACAAAGCTTTCTTT. V gene TRBV12-5 combines with J gene TRBJ1-1, with D uncertain. Trimming pared 0 bases from V and 9 bases from J, leaving 11 bases between. Looked up from germline, CDR1 is LGHNT and CDR2 is FRNRAP. There are 13 residues in the CDR3.

The CDR3 region is CASPTQGYSNQPQHF. The CDR3 nucleotides are TGCGCCAGCCCCACCCAGGGTTATAGCAATCAGCCCCAGCATTTT. This sequence joins TRBV5-1 and TRBJ1-5, with D perhaps TRBD1 (5 bases). Germline CDR1 SGHRS, CDR2 YFSETQ. Trimming took 7 bases from V and 0 from J, leaving 14 bases between them. The CDR3 length is 15 residues.

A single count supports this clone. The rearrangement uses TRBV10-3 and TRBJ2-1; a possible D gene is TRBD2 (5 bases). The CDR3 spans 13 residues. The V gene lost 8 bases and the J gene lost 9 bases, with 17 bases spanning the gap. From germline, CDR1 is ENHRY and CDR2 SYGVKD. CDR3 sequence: CAIEGTGLGEQFF. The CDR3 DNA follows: TGTGCCATCGAAGGCACGGGGTTGGGTGAGCAGTTCTTC.

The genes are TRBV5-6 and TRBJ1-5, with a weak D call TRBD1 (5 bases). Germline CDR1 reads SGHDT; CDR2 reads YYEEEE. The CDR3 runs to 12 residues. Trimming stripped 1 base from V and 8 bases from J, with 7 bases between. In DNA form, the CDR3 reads TGTGCCAGCAGCTTGCCAGGGAAGCCCCAGCATTTT. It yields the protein CASSLPGKPQHF.

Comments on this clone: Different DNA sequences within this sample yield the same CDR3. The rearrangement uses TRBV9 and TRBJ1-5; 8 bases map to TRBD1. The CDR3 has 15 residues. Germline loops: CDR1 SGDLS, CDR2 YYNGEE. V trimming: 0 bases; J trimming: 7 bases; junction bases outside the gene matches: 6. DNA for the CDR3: TGTGCCAGCAGCGTAGATGGACAGGGAAACCAGCCCCAGCATTTT. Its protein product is CASSVDGQGNQPQHF.

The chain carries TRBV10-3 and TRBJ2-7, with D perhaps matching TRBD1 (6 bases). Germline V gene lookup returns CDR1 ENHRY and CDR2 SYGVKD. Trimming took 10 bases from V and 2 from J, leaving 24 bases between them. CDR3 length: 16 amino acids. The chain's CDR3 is CASAQQGSHLAYEQYF. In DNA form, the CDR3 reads TGTGCCAGCGCGCAACAGGGTTCGCACCTTGCCTACGAGCAGTACTTC.